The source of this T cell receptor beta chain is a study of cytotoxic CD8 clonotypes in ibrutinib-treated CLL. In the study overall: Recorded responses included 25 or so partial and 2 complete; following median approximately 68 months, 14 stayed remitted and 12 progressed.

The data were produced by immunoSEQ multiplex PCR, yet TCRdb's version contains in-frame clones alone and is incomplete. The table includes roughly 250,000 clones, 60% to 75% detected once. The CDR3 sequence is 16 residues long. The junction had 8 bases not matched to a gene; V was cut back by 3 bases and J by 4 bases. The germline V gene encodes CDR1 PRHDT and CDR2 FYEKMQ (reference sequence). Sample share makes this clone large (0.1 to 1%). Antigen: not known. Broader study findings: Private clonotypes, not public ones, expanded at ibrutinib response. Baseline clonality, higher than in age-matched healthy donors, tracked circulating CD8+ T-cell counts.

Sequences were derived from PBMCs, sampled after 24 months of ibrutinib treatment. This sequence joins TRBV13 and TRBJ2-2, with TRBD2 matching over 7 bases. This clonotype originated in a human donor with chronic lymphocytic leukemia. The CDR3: CASSFREGLGTGELFF. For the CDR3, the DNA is TGTGCCAGCAGCTTTAGGGAGGGCCTCGGCACCGGGGAGCTGTTTTTT. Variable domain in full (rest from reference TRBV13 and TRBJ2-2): AAGVIQSPRHLIKEKRETATLKCYPIPRHDTVYWYQQGPGQDPQFLISFYEKMQSDKGSIPDRFSAQQFSDYHSELNMSSLELGDSALYFCASSFREGLGTGELFFGEGSRLTVL.